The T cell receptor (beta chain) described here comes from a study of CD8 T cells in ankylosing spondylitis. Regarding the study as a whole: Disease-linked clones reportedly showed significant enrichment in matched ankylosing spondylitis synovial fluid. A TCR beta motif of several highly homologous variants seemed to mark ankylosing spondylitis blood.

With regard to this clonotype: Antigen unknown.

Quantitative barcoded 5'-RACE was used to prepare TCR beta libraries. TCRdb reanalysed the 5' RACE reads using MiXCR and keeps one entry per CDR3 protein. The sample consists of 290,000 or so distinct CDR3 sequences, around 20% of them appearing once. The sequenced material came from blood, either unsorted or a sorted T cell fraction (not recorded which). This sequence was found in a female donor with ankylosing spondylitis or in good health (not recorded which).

CDR3 nucleotides: TGTGCCTGGAGTCGCGGATCGGTGGCCGAGGAAGCTTTCTTT. It codes for CAWSRGSVAEEAFF. The genes are TRBV30 and TRBJ1-1; D is unclear. This CDR3 has 14 residues. V was cut by 2 bases and J by 8 bases, with 18 bases left in between. Germline V gene data show CDR1 as GTSNPN and CDR2 as SVGIG (reference sequence).